Following are 32 T cell receptor beta chains from one sample sequenced in a study of beta chain features in type 1 diabetes. The authors reverse transcribed all of the isolated RNA, so sequencing captured expressed TCRB transcripts. Only in-frame clones appear in the TCRdb table, and some are missing; sequencing was by immunoSEQ multiplex PCR. Of about 340,000 clones in the sample, 6.5% to 10% were seen once. Source material: central memory CD4+ T cells from blood. The receptors come from a woman aged 18-35 years in good health.

The V call is TRBV7-2, the J call TRBJ2-5; a possible D gene is TRBD1 (6 bases). CDR3 length equals 15 residues. CDR1 is SGHTA, CDR2 FQGNSA, per germline. Trimming left V 5 bases short and J 6 bases short, with 19 bases between. The CDR3 loop reads CASSPVQGRGQTQYF. The CDR3, as DNA: TGTGCCAGCAGCCCCGTACAGGGTCGAGGACAGACCCAGTACTTC. The variable domain in full, completed from reference TRBV7-2 and TRBJ2-5, reads GAGVSQSPSNKVTEKGKDVELRCDPISGHTALYWYRQSLGQGLEFLIYFQGNSAPDKSGLPSDRFSAERTGGSVSTLTIQRTQQEDSAVYLCASSPVQGRGQTQYFGPGTRLLVL.

This clone was seen repeatedly, ten times or more. The chain combines TRBV7-8 with TRBJ2-1, with 7 bases that match TRBD2. Trimming at V came to 6 bases and at J to 7 bases, leaving 6 bases not matched to a gene. This CDR3 region has 13 residues. Per the germline V gene, CDR1 is SGHVS and CDR2 is FQNEAQ. CDR3 amino acids: CASRFHGRNEQFF. The DNA of the CDR3 is TGTGCCAGCAGGTTTCACGGGAGGAATGAGCAGTTCTTC.

The chain has TRBV11-2 and TRBJ2-2; the D is unclear. The CDR3 has 15 amino acids. The germline V gene encodes CDR1 SGHAT and CDR2 FQNNGV. Trimming cost V 2 bases and J 0 bases, with 7 bases left between them. CDR3 protein: CASSLRQTNTGELFF. The CDR3 DNA reads as TGTGCCAGCAGCTTAAGGCAGACGAACACCGGGGAGCTGTTTTTT.

This clone has a handful of counts. The rearrangement joins TRBV6-1 to TRBJ2-7; 7 positions match TRBD2. Losses at the gene ends were 6 bases for V and 3 bases for J; bases not matched to a gene: 11. Germline V gives CDR1 MNHNS, CDR2 SASEGT. The CDR3 extends over 15 amino acids. CDR3 in DNA: TGTGCCAGCAGAGAGGGCAGCGGGACCTTCTACGAGCAGTACTTC. As protein: CASREGSGTFYEQYF.

This clone was counted a few times. This chain links TRBV2 with TRBJ2-7; TRBD1 is a possible D gene (10 bases). Between the trimmed V and J ends, which lost 7 bases and 2 bases, there was a span of 27 bases. Looked up from germline, CDR1 is SNHLY and CDR2 is FYNNEI. This CDR3 is 18 amino acids long. In DNA form, the CDR3 reads TGTGCCAGCAAATCCGGGACAGGGGTCCGACTAGCGGCCTACGAGCAGTACTTC. This codes for CASKSGTGVRLAAYEQYF.

Many counts were recorded for this clone. The rearrangement joins TRBV7-2 to TRBJ1-1; the D is unclear. V was pared by 0 bases and J by 8 bases, with 10 bases between. From germline, CDR1 is SGHTA and CDR2 FQGNSA. This CDR3 has 13 residues. The CDR3: CASSLADGREAFF. CDR3 sequence (DNA): TGTGCCAGCAGCTTAGCCGACGGTCGGGAAGCTTTCTTT.

The table lists this clone with a few counts. The V call is TRBV11-2, the J call TRBJ1-4; weak D call: TRBD1 (5 bases). V gave up 2 bases and J gave up 8 bases, with 12 bases separating them. The CDR3 sequence is 14 residues long. From germline, CDR1 is SGHAT and CDR2 FQNNGV. The CDR3 protein is CASSLLGLGEKLFF. The CDR3, as DNA: TGTGCCAGCAGCTTATTGGGGCTTGGGGAAAAACTGTTTTTT. The whole variable domain, filled in from reference TRBV11-2 and TRBJ1-4, reads EAGVAQSPRYKIIEKRQSVAFWCNPISGHATLYWYQQILGQGPKLLIQFQNNGVVDDSQLPKDRFSAERLKGVDSTLKIQPAKLEDSAVYLCASSLLGLGEKLFFGSGTQLSVL.

The V gene is TRBV5-1, the J gene TRBJ1-3; D is perhaps TRBD1 (5 bases). Per the germline V gene, CDR1 is SGHRS and CDR2 is YFSETQ. The germline V and J ends were trimmed by 6 bases and 0 bases, with 13 bases remaining between them. The CDR3 runs 15 residues. The CDR3 DNA reads as TGCGCCAGCATGGGGACCGGTTTCTCTGGAAACACCATATATTTT. Translation: CASMGTGFSGNTIYF. Full variable domain (remainder filled in from reference TRBV5-1 and TRBJ1-3): KAGVTQTPRYLIKTRGQQVTLSCSPISGHRSVSWYQQTPGQGLQFLFEYFSETQRNKGNFPGRFSGRQFSNSRSEMNVSTLELGDSALYLCASMGTGFSGNTIYFGEGSWLTVV.

In nucleotides, the CDR3 is TGTGCCAGCAGTTTAAGCAGCGGGAGCTCCTACAATGAGCAGTTCTTC. Its protein product is CASSLSSGSSYNEQFF. The chain couples TRBV27 to TRBJ2-1; 8 nucleotides line up with TRBD2. V lost 2 bases to trimming and J lost 0 bases; unmatched junction nucleotides: 3. There are 16 residues in the CDR3. Germline loops: CDR1 MNHEY, CDR2 SMNVEV (reference sequence).

This rearrangement joins TRBV7-3 to TRBJ2-1, with 13 nucleotides matching TRBD2. The germline CDR1 and CDR2 sequences are SGHTA and FQGTGA. The CDR3 is 13 residues long. V was clipped by 5 bases and J by 12 bases; unmatched bases: 4. CDR3 coding DNA: TGTGCCAGCAGCAGGACTAGCGGGAGTTCGCAGTTCTTC. Protein: CASSRTSGSSQFF.

Many counts were recorded for this clone. This chain links TRBV10-3 with TRBJ2-7, with D perhaps assigned TRBD1 or TRBD2 (5 bases each). Trimming pared 4 bases from V and 3 bases from J, leaving 16 bases between. The CDR3 extends over 15 amino acids. CDR1 is ENHRY, CDR2 SYGVKD, per germline. The CDR3 DNA reads TGTGCCATCAGTGCAGGACCCCGGGGCCTCTACGAGCAGTACTTC. It translates to CAISAGPRGLYEQYF.

This clone occurred many times. The rearrangement links TRBV19 to TRBJ2-1, with a possible D match to TRBD1 (6 bases). V dropped 3 bases and J dropped 5 bases, with 11 bases sitting between them. Germline V gives CDR1 LNHDA, CDR2 SQIVND (reference sequence). The CDR3 length is 14 residues. In nucleotides, the CDR3 is TGTGCCAGTAGTATGAGGGGGACCGACAATGAGCAGTTCTTC. Amino acid sequence: CASSMRGTDNEQFF.

This clone turned up a few times. This rearrangement joins TRBV7-9 to TRBJ2-4, with D hard to call. V gave up 7 bases and J gave up 2 bases, with 15 bases separating them. The CDR3 totals 15 residues. The V gene's germline CDR1 is SEHNR and CDR2 FQNEAQ (reference sequence). The CDR3 coding sequence is TGTGCCAGCACCCTAAGTGGGGTCACCAAAAACATTCAGTACTTC. Translated, it gives CASTLSGVTKNIQYF.

At least ten counts were recorded for this clone. The chain links TRBV5-4 to TRBJ1-3, with a possible D match to TRBD1 (6 bases). CDR3 size: 14 residues. CDR1 is SGHNT, CDR2 YYREEE, per germline (reference sequence). V was shortened by 3 bases and J by 4 bases, with 11 bases between the two germline ends. In DNA form, the CDR3 reads TGTGCCAGCAGCTACAGGGACTCAGGAAACACCATATATTTT. Encoded protein: CASSYRDSGNTIYF.

This clone is labeled medium-sized (0.01 to 0.1%). V usage is TRBV7-9 and J usage is TRBJ1-1, with D tentatively TRBD1 (6 bases). The V and J ends lost 3 bases and 0 bases respectively, with 14 bases between them. The germline gives CDR1 SEHNR, CDR2 FQNEAQ (reference sequence). The CDR3 runs 16 residues. The CDR3 DNA is TGTGCCAGCAGCTTGACCCCGGGGACAATGAACACTGAAGCTTTCTTT. This sequence encodes CASSLTPGTMNTEAFF.

The chain uses TRBV18 and TRBJ1-1; perhaps TRBD1 as D (5 bases). V lost 0 bases to trimming and J lost 6 bases, with 20 bases between them. The CDR3 consists of 17 residues. Germline CDR1 KGHSH, CDR2 LQKENI. CDR3 sequence reads: CASSPPSSRVSFAEAFF. The CDR3, as DNA: TGTGCCAGCTCACCACCGTCGTCCAGGGTTAGTTTTGCTGAAGCTTTCTTT.

There are a few counts of this clone. One junction end disagrees with the germline gene, perhaps due to a read error. The rearrangement links TRBV6-6 to TRBJ1-2, with 8 bases identical to TRBD1. Germline lookup yields CDR1 MNHNY and CDR2 SVGAGI (reference sequence). The CDR3 covers 14 residues. The CDR3 DNA reads as TGTGCCATCAGTGAGGACAGGGACGTTTATGGCTACACCTTC. Its translation is CAISEDRDVYGYTF.

V usage is TRBV6-5 and J usage is TRBJ2-1; 7 bases are shared with TRBD2. The CDR3 totals 13 residues. Losses at the gene ends were 6 bases for V and 4 bases for J; bases not matched to a gene: 3. CDR1 MNHEY and CDR2 SVGAGI come from the germline V gene. CDR3 bases: TGTGCCAGCAGAAGAGCGGGATACAATGAGCAGTTCTTC. Translation: CASRRAGYNEQFF.

V and J are TRBV9 and TRBJ2-2; D remains ambiguous. The germline V and J ends were trimmed by 3 bases and 7 bases, with 4 bases remaining between them. Germline assignment: CDR1 SGDLS and CDR2 YYNGEE. The CDR3 loop spans 11 amino acids. CDR3: CASSANGELFF. The CDR3 region has the DNA TGTGCCAGCAGCGCTAACGGGGAGCTGTTTTTT.

The J gene is TRBJ1-1, the V gene TRBV29-1; a weak D match, TRBD1 (5 bases). Per the germline V gene, CDR1 is SQVTM and CDR2 is ANQGSEA. This CDR3 is built from 12 residues. The germline V and J ends were trimmed by 6 bases and 4 bases, with 12 bases remaining between them. In DNA, the CDR3 is TGCAGCGTAGTACAGGTAACCACTGAAGCTTTCTTT. Protein sequence: CSVVQVTTEAFF.

This clone was counted only a few times. The chain recombines TRBV13 with TRBJ2-1; 12 bases map to TRBD2. Trimming cost V 6 bases and J 6 bases; bases outside gene matches: 6. Germline CDR1 and CDR2: PRHDT and FYEKMQ (reference sequence). The CDR3 sequence is 15 residues long. Written as DNA, the CDR3 is TGTGCCAGCAGTGCCATGACTAGCGGGAGCAATGAGCAGTTCTTC. Residues: CASSAMTSGSNEQFF.

The V and J genes are TRBV9 and TRBJ2-1; 7 nucleotides line up with TRBD1. Germline V gene sequence: CDR1 SGDLS, CDR2 YYNGEE. V trimming: 2 bases; J trimming: 0 bases; junction bases outside the gene matches: 5. The length of the CDR3 is 16 residues. As DNA, the CDR3 is TGTGCCAGCAGCGTCTCGGCAGGGGGCTCCTACAATGAGCAGTTCTTC. It is translated as CASSVSAGGSYNEQFF. Drawing the rest from reference TRBV9 and TRBJ2-1, the complete variable domain is DSGVTQTPKHLITATGQRVTLRCSPRSGDLSVYWYQQSLDQGLQFLIQYYNGEERAKGNILERFSAQQFPDLHSELNLSSLELGDSALYFCASSVSAGGSYNEQFFGPGTRLTVL.

The chain employs TRBV5-4 and TRBJ2-1, with D unresolved. This CDR3 comprises 16 residues. The ends were cut back, 4 bases at V and 0 bases at J, with 14 bases in the middle. Per germline, CDR1 SGHNT and CDR2 YYREEE (reference sequence). DNA of the CDR3: TGTGCCAGCAGCCCGGGTCCCATAAGCTCCTACAATGAGCAGTTCTTC. Its translation is CASSPGPISSYNEQFF.

The chain couples TRBV5-4 to TRBJ2-5; D unresolved. CDR3 size: 13 residues. Deletions cut 0 bases from V and 3 bases from J, with 6 bases between. Germline CDR1 is SGHNT and CDR2 is YYREEE (reference sequence). DNA of the CDR3: TGTGCCAGCAGCTTGGTTGGTAAAGAGACCCAGTACTTC. Encoded protein: CASSLVGKETQYF.

The chain uses TRBV18 and TRBJ2-5; 8 positions match TRBD1. Germline CDR1 reads KGHSH; CDR2 reads LQKENI. The CDR3 is 14 amino acids. With 3 bases clipped from V and 4 bases from J, the junction kept 4 bases outside the gene matches. The CDR3 DNA is TGTGCCAGCTCACCTCAGACAGGGGCAGAGACCCAGTACTTC. Its protein product is CASSPQTGAETQYF.

The chain carries TRBV2 and TRBJ1-2; 7 bases line up with TRBD1. Germline CDR1 is SNHLY and CDR2 is FYNNEI. V lost 8 bases to trimming and J lost 8 bases; unmatched junction nucleotides: 17. The length of the CDR3 is 15 residues. In nucleotides, the CDR3 is TGTGCCAGCTCCCTTCAGACCGGGACAGCCGGGGGCTACACCTTC. It yields the protein CASSLQTGTAGGYTF.

V and J are TRBV7-9 and TRBJ2-4; TRBD1 is a possible D gene (8 bases). Trimming stripped 4 bases from V and 6 bases from J, with 13 bases between. This CDR3 has 14 amino acids. Germline V gene data show CDR1 as SEHNR and CDR2 as FQNEAQ (reference sequence). CDR3 sequence: CASSSTGEGNIQYF. CDR3 in DNA: TGTGCCAGCAGCTCGACAGGGGAGGGAAACATTCAGTACTTC.

The rearrangement uses TRBV5-4 and TRBJ2-1, with 7 bases that match TRBD2. Germline V gene sequence: CDR1 SGHNT, CDR2 YYREEE (reference sequence). Trimming removed 2 bases from V and 5 bases from J; junction bases left unmatched: 10. CDR3 length: 16 amino acids. In DNA form, the CDR3 reads TGTGCCAGCAGCTTAGTTTTCGGGAGGAGTGACAATGAGCAGTTCTTC. It specifies CASSLVFGRSDNEQFF.

The chain couples TRBV19 to TRBJ1-1; D call uncertain. Germline assignment: CDR1 LNHDA and CDR2 SQIVND (reference sequence). Trimming shortened V by 5 bases and J by 4 bases, and 11 bases separated the two germline ends. This CDR3 region has 13 residues. The CDR3 region has the DNA TGTGCCAGTAGTTTGAATTTGGGCACTGAAGCTTTCTTT. Translated: CASSLNLGTEAFF.

The V gene is TRBV4-1, the J gene TRBJ2-7, with 8 bases that match TRBD1. The CDR3 loop spans 14 amino acids. Germline-derived CDR1 and CDR2 are MGHRA and YSYEKL. J was trimmed by 4 bases and V by 1 base; bases with no gene match: 3. For the CDR3, the DNA is TGCGCCAGCAGCCAAGGGACAGGGAGGTACGAGCAGTACTTC. It specifies CASSQGTGRYEQYF.

This clone was seen only a few times. CDR3 region: CSAKWTYEQYF. In nucleotides, the CDR3 is TGCAGTGCAAAATGGACGTACGAGCAGTACTTC. The genes are TRBV20-1 and TRBJ2-7; D call uncertain. V lost 6 bases and J lost 4, with 10 bases in between. Germline CDR1 reads DFQATT; CDR2 reads SNEGSKA (reference sequence). The CDR3 consists of 11 residues.

J is TRBJ1-2 and V is TRBV7-2; 8 nucleotides align to TRBD1. V trimming: 5 bases; J trimming: 8 bases; junction bases outside the gene matches: 4. CDR1 is SGHTA and CDR2 is FQGNSA in the germline V gene. CDR3 length: 12 amino acids. The DNA for the CDR3 is TGTGCCAGCAGCCCGGACAGGGTGGGCTACACCTTC. Translated, it gives CASSPDRVGYTF.